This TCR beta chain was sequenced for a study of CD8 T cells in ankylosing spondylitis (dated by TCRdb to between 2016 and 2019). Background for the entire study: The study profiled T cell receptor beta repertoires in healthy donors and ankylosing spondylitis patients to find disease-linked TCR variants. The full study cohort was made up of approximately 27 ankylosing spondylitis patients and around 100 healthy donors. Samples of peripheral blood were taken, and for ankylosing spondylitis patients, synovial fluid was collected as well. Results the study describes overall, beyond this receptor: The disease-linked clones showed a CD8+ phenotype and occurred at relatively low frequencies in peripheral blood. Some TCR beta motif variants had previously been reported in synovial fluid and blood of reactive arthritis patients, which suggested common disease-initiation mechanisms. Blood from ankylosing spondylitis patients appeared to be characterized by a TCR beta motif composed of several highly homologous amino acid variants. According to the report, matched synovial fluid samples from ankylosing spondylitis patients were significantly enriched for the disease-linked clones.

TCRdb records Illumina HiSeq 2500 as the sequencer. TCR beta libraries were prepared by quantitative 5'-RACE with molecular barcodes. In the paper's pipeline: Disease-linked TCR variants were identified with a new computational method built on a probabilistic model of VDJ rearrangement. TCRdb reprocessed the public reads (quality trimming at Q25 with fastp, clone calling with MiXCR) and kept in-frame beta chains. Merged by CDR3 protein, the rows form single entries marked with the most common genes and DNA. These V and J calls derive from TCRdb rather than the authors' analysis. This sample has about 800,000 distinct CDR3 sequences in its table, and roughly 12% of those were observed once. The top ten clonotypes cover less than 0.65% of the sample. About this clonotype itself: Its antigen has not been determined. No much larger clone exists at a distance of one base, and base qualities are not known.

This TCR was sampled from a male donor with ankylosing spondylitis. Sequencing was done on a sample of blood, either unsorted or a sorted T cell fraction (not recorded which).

The nucleotide sequence is given as TGTGCCAGCAGCGTCGGGACTAGCGACTGGGGAGTCCTGAACACCGGGGAGCTGTTTTTT. Its translation reads: CASSVGTSDWGVLNTGELFF. Recombination linked TRBV9 to TRBJ2-2; 10 nucleotides in the junction match TRBD2. CDR1 and CDR2 (SGDLS, YYNGEE) derive from the germline V gene. V lost 2 bases and J lost 1 base, and the count of bases not matched to a germline gene is 14. The CDR3 contains 20 residues, cysteine and phenylalanine counted. CDR3 DNA only is kept here, 60 bases in frame from base 1.